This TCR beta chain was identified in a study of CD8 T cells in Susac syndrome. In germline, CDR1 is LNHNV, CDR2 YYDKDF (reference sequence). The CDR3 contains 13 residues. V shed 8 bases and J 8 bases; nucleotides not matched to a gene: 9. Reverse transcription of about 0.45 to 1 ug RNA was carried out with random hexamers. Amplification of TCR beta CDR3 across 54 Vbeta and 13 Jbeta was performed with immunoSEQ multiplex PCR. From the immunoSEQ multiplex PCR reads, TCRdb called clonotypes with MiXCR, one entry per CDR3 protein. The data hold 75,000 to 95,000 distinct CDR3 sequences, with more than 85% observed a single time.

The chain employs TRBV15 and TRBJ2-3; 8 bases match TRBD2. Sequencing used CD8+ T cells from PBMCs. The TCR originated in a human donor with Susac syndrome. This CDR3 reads CATGTSVVGTQYF. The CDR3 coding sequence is TGTGCCACCGGGACTAGTGTAGTCGGTACGCAGTATTTT.